This TCR beta chain was documented in a study of cytomegalovirus exposure and HLA in healthy donors. A word on this clone: Its antigen is not known.

Trimming cost V 4 bases and J 8 bases, with 23 bases left between them. Germline CDR1 reads SGDLS; CDR2 reads YYNGEE. The CDR3 consists of 16 residues. The study ran its PCR with 60 Vbeta and 13 Jbeta primers. The assay was immunoSEQ multiplex PCR, and TCRdb's table has in-frame clones only and misses some. There are tens of thousands of clones in the sample; roughly 60% occur only once, and about 5.5% lies in the top ten. Study observations and caveats: Across donors, presence/absence analyses took sequencing depth to be roughly uniform. While the bulk of TCR sequences proved rare, some public TCRs turned up in many donors. TCR beta chains numbering some 160 were designated cytomegalovirus-associated. The CMV antigen specificity of a few CMV-associated chains was confirmed through in vitro analysis.

The sequence was collected from a boy aged 5-17 years in good health and CMV-seropositive. This sequence joins TRBV9 and TRBJ2-3, with TRBD2 as a possible D gene (6 bases). The specimen was PBMCs. The CDR3 sequence: CASSTYTGSGEATQYF. The CDR3 DNA reads as TGTGCCAGCAGCACCTATACTGGTAGCGGCGAAGCTACGCAGTATTTT. The whole variable domain, filled in from reference TRBV9 and TRBJ2-3, reads DSGVTQTPKHLITATGQRVTLRCSPRSGDLSVYWYQQSLDQGLQFLIQYYNGEERAKGNILERFSAQQFPDLHSELNLSSLELGDSALYFCASSTYTGSGEATQYFGPGTRLTVL.